This T cell receptor (beta chain) was sequenced in a study of blood T cell repertoires in COVID-19. Background on the study: Acute-phase and convalescent COVID-19 samples originated in the United States, Italy and Spain. PBMCs, B-cell-depleted T cells, or T cells provided the cDNA or gDNA that made up the material.

This clone occurred a few times. Authors' processing steps: The assay estimated nucleated cells by amplifying reference gene primers. Clones were sequenced by immunoSEQ multiplex PCR, and TCRdb holds only the in-frame ones, with some missing. Clonal size and the V and J genes are those of that table, whereas D and trimming came from the DNA. The sample gives 220,000 or so clones, around four fifths of which show up once; less than 20% is in the top ten. J lost 6 bases, V lost 4 bases, and 7 bases had no gene match. The CDR3 runs 15 residues. CDR1 SGHDT and CDR2 YYEEEE come from the germline V gene. V is TRBV5-6 and J is TRBJ1-2; 12 nucleotides align to TRBD1. The receptor was derived from a young man with active or convalescent COVID-19. The sample consisted of peripheral blood. In DNA, the CDR3 is TGTGCCAGCAGCGCGGCGGGACAGGGGGCGGATGGCTACACCTTC. It codes for CASSAAGQGADGYTF.